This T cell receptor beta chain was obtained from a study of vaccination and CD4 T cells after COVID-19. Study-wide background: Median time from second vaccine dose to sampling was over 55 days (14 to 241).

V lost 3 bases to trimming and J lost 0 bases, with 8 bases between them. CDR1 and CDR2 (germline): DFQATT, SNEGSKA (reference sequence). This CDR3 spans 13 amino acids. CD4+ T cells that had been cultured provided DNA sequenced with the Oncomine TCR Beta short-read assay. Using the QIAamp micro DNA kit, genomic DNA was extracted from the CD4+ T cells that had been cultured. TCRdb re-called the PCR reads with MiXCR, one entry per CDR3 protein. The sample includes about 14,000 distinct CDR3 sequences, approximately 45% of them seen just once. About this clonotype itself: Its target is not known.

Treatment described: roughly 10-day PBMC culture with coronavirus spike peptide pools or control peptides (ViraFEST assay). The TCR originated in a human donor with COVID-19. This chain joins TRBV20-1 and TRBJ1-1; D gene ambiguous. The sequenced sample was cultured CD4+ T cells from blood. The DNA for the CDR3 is TGCAGTGCTAGGAGGACCATGAACACTGAAGCTTTCTTT. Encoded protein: CSARRTMNTEAFF.